The rows below give T cell receptor beta chains drawn from one sample of a study of shared clonotypes between healthy human individuals. The table came from immunoSEQ multiplex PCR; TCRdb's copy has only in-frame clones and leaves some out. The top ten hold around 0.067% of the sample, which has some 200,000 clones, roughly 93% seen once. The sample taken for sequencing was naive CD4+ T cells sorted from blood. The receptors come from a woman in her twenties or thirties in good health. Each CDR3 is given with its conserved first and last residue. The order of the fields is V gene, clone size, J gene, D gene, CDR3 DNA, CDR3 protein. The D gene is left open where the match is weak. Size tells how often a clone was seen (once, few, many) or the class of an expanded clone, and some rows leave it out.

TRBV27	.	TRBJ2-7	.	TGTGCCAGCAGTGCAGGGGTCCCAAGGACCTACGAGCAGTACTTC	CASSAGVPRTYEQYF
TRBV5-4	.	TRBJ2-3	TRBD2	TGTGCCAGCAGCGCGGCTAGCGGGAGTGATACGCAGTATTTT	CASSAASGSDTQYF
TRBV19	.	TRBJ2-5	TRBD2	TGTGCCAGTAGTATTTGGGGGGGAGAGACCCAGTACTTC	CASSIWGGETQYF
TRBV11-2	.	TRBJ2-7	TRBD2	TGTGCCAGCAGACCTCCTGGGGGGGCCTACGAGCAGTACTTC	CASRPPGGAYEQYF
TRBV18	.	TRBJ2-1	.	TGTGCCAGCTCACCCCGGGCCCTCCCGCAGGGGTACAATGAGCAGTTCTTC	CASSPRALPQGYNEQFF
TRBV5-1	.	TRBJ2-2	.	TGCGCCAGCAGCTTTGTGGGACCGAACACCGGGGAGCTGTTTTTT	CASSFVGPNTGELFF
TRBV5-1	.	TRBJ2-1	TRBD2	TGCGCCAGCAGCATCCGGACTAGCTCCTACAATGAGCAGTTCTTC	CASSIRTSSYNEQFF
TRBV5-1	.	TRBJ2-6	.	TGCGCCAGCAGCTTAGGAGGCAGACTAGGGGCCAACGTCCTGACTTTC	CASSLGGRLGANVLTF
TRBV23-1	.	TRBJ1-4	TRBD1	TGCGCCAGCAGTCGTCACAGGGGGCCAGCGACTAATGAAAAACTGTTTTTT	CASSRHRGPATNEKLFF
TRBV27	.	TRBJ1-4	.	TGTGCCAGCAGCCCTAACGGGGGACGTAATGAAAAACTGTTTTTT	CASSPNGGRNEKLFF
TRBV27	.	TRBJ2-7	TRBD1	TGTGCCAGCAGTTCCGCACAGGGGTACGAGCAGTACTTC	CASSSAQGYEQYF
TRBV11-3	.	TRBJ1-1	TRBD1	TGTGCCAGCAGCTTATGGGACAGTGAAGCTTTCTTT	CASSLWDSEAFF
TRBV18	.	TRBJ2-7	.	TGTGCCAGCTCACCAAATGAACAACCTTTGAACGAGCAGTACTTC	CASSPNEQPLNEQYF
TRBV18	.	TRBJ2-7	.	TGTGCCAGCTCACCGCGGGACCCCTACGAGCAGTACTTC	CASSPRDPYEQYF
TRBV6-1	.	TRBJ1-5	TRBD1	TGTGCCAGCAGTGAGTCGGGACAGTATAGCAATCAGCCCCAGCATTTT	CASSESGQYSNQPQHF
TRBV5-4	.	TRBJ1-4	TRBD1	TGTGCCAGCAGCTCGGACAGGGCAACTAATGAAAAACTGTTTTTT	CASSSDRATNEKLFF
TRBV7-3	.	TRBJ2-7	TRBD2	TGTGCCAGCAGTCCTAGCGGTTCCTACGAGCAGTACTTC	CASSPSGSYEQYF
TRBV19	.	TRBJ2-7	.	TGTGCCAGTAGTATTGGCGGGGCTGCCTACGAGCAGTACTTC	CASSIGGAAYEQYF
TRBV5-1	.	TRBJ2-5	.	TGCGCCAGCAGCTTGAGGGGGGAGGGCCGGGAGACCCAGTACTTC	CASSLRGEGRETQYF
TRBV4-1	.	TRBJ1-5	.	TGCGCCAGCAGCCAAGTGGCAGGGGTAAATCAGCCCCAGCATTTT	CASSQVAGVNQPQHF
TRBV28	.	TRBJ2-3	.	TGTGCCAGCAGGATCCCCGGGACTCTTACCGACACAGATACGCAGTATTTT	CASRIPGTLTDTDTQYF
TRBV6-6	.	TRBJ1-2	.	TGTGCCAGCAGTTCGTTCGGGACACCTAACTATGGCTACACCTTC	CASSSFGTPNYGYTF
TRBV5-1	.	TRBJ1-1	.	TGCGCCAGCAGCACCGAACAGGGTACCACTGAAGCTTTCTTT	CASSTEQGTTEAFF
TRBV6-1	.	TRBJ2-7	.	TGTGCCAGCAGAACACAGGGAGGTACTTCCTACGAGCAGTACTTC	CASRTQGGTSYEQYF
TRBV5-5	.	TRBJ2-5	TRBD2	TGTGCCAGCAGCTCTTCTAGCGGGAGCATAGAGACCCAGTACTTC	CASSSSSGSIETQYF
TRBV5-1	.	TRBJ1-4	.	TGCGCCAGCAGCTTGGCCATTAAAGTAGGAAAACTGTTTTTT	CASSLAIKVGKLFF
TRBV15	.	TRBJ1-3	.	TGTGCCACCAGCAGAGAAGCTCAAGGGGCAGCCCTCTCTGGAAACACCATATATTTT	CATSREAQGAALSGNTIYF
TRBV19	.	TRBJ1-1	.	TGTGCCAGTAGTATGCAGGAAATGAGCACTGAAGCTTTCTTT	CASSMQEMSTEAFF
TRBV7-2	once	TRBJ2-7	TRBD2	TGTGCCAGCAGCGTGACTAGCGCCTACGAGCAGTACTTC	CASSVTSAYEQYF
TRBV7-3	.	TRBJ2-7	.	TGTGCCAGCAGCCCAGGTGGCGGGGTCCGCTACGAGCAGTACTTC	CASSPGGGVRYEQYF
TRBV18	.	TRBJ1-5	.	TGTGCCAGCTCACTGGGTACCCTTGGGGCCCAGCATTTT	CASSLGTLGAQHF
TRBV30	.	TRBJ2-3	TRBD1	TGTGCCTGGAGTACAGACAGGGGGTACACAGATACGCAGTATTTT	CAWSTDRGYTDTQYF
TRBV13	.	TRBJ1-2	TRBD1	TGTGCCAGCAGCTCAAGGGACAGGGGGCTAGGCTACACCTTC	CASSSRDRGLGYTF
TRBV10-3	.	TRBJ1-3	TRBD1	TGTGCCAGCGGACAGGGCGCAGGAAACACCATATATTTT	CASGQGAGNTIYF
TRBV2	.	TRBJ1-2	.	TGTGCCAGTTCGCTAGGGCCCCTCGGCGTATATGGCTACACCTTC	CASSLGPLGVYGYTF
TRBV28	.	TRBJ2-7	TRBD2	TGTGCCAGCAGCTTATTTCTAGCGGGAGGGCGCGAGCAGTACTTC	CASSLFLAGGREQYF
TRBV5-1	.	TRBJ2-5	.	TGCGCCAGCAGCTTGGGACAGTCGAGTATAAGGCAAGAGACCCAGTACTTC	CASSLGQSSIRQETQYF
TRBV28	.	TRBJ1-2	TRBD1	TGTGCCAGCAGTTCCCAGGGACAGGGAGAGGTCAGCGATGGCTACACCTTC	CASSSQGQGEVSDGYTF
TRBV28	.	TRBJ2-7	TRBD1	TGTGCCAGCAGTTCCCAGACAGGGGAACTGGGGCAGTACTTC	CASSSQTGELGQYF
TRBV4-1	once	TRBJ2-4	.	TGCGCCAGCAGCCAAGGGAAGGGAGCCAGTCACTCCAAAAACATTCAGTACTTC	CASSQGKGASHSKNIQYF
TRBV5-5	.	TRBJ1-1	.	TGTGCCAGCAGCTTCTGGGGAGGGGAAGCTTTCTTT	CASSFWGGEAFF
TRBV28	.	TRBJ2-6	.	TGTGCCAGCAGGGTTCTTGGGGCCAACGTCCTGACTTTC	CASRVLGANVLTF
TRBV2	once	TRBJ1-1	.	TGTGCCAGCAGTGTGTTAGAAAGAGGAACTGAAGCTTTCTTT	CASSVLERGTEAFF
TRBV6-5	.	TRBJ1-2	.	TGTGCCAGCAGATACGGGACCCCGAGGAACTATGGCTACACCTTC	CASRYGTPRNYGYTF
TRBV4-1	.	TRBJ1-2	TRBD1	TGCGCCAGCAGCCAAGGGCCCTTCTTAGGGACAGGGGACGATGGCTACACCTTC	CASSQGPFLGTGDDGYTF
TRBV5-1	.	TRBJ2-1	TRBD2	TGCGCCAGCAGCCTGACTGCGGGCGGGAGTTACTACAATGAGCAGTTCTTC	CASSLTAGGSYYNEQFF
TRBV18	.	TRBJ2-1	TRBD1	TGTGCCAGCTCACCATCCAACAACAGGGGGCTAAGCAATGAGCAGTTCTTC	CASSPSNNRGLSNEQFF
TRBV7-3	.	TRBJ2-1	.	TGTGCCAGCAGCTTAAAGGGGGACGGGAGTCCTAATGAGCAGTTCTTC	CASSLKGDGSPNEQFF